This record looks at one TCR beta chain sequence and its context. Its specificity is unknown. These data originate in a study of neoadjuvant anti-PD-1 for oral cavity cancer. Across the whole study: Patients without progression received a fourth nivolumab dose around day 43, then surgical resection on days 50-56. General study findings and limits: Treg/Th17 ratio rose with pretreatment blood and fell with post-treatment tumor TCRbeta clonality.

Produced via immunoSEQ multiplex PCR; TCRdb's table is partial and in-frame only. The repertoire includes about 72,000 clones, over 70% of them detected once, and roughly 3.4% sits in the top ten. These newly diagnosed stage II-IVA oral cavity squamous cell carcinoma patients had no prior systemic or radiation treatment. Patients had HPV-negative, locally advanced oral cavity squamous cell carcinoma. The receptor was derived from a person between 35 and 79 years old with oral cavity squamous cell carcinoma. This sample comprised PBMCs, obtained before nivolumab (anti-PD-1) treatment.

Here the CDR3 reads CASSWFTGDEQYF. CDR3 DNA sequence: TGTGCCAGCAGCTGGTTTACAGGGGACGAGCAGTACTTC. The rearrangement links TRBV7-9 to TRBJ2-7, with 7 positions matching TRBD1. Germline-derived CDR1 and CDR2 are SEHNR and FQNEAQ (reference sequence). J lost 5 bases, V lost 4 bases, and 5 bases had no gene match. The CDR3 contains 13 residues.